The 21 T cell receptor beta chains presented below share a single source sample, sequenced in a study of control samples from healthy donors and cancer patients. Here immunoSEQ multiplex PCR was the method, and the copy in TCRdb shows in-frame clones only, minus some. The sample lists just over 150,000 clones; approximately 93% were seen once. The material sequenced was blood. Receptors were obtained from a woman between 35 and 50 years old in good health.

The sample holds one count of this clone. The chain joins TRBV4-1 to TRBJ2-2; TRBD1 agrees at 10 bases. The CDR3 totals 17 residues. J lost 2 bases, V lost 4 bases, and 7 bases had no gene match. Germline CDR1 MGHRA, CDR2 YSYEKL. CDR3 sequence (DNA): TGCGCCAGCAGCCGACAAGGGACAGGGGTTAACACCGGGGAGCTGTTTTTT. It is translated as CASSRQGTGVNTGELFF.

This rearrangement joins TRBV5-1 to TRBJ2-1; D call uncertain. The CDR3 totals 15 residues. V was clipped by 0 bases and J by 6 bases, with 13 bases between them. CDR1 and CDR2 from the germline V gene are SGHRS and YFSETQ. CDR3 protein: CASSLVSVYANEQFF. Written as DNA, the CDR3 is TGCGCCAGCAGCTTGGTCAGCGTTTACGCCAATGAGCAGTTCTTC.

The rearrangement joins TRBV25-1 to TRBJ1-2; 10 nucleotides match TRBD1. CDR3 length: 16 amino acids. CDR1 is MGHDK, CDR2 SYGVNS, per germline. Trimming cost V 4 bases and J 4 bases; bases outside gene matches: 9. The CDR3 nucleotides read TGTGCCAGCAGTGCAACCCCCGGGACAGGGGCCTATGGCTACACCTTC. Its translation is CASSATPGTGAYGYTF.

The chain uses TRBV6-2 or TRBV6-3 and TRBJ2-1; 8 bases agree with TRBD2. Germline trimming cut 2 bases from V and 8 bases from J; bases unmatched to any gene: 11. The length of the CDR3 is 16 residues. In germline, CDR1 is MNHEY, CDR2 SVGEGT. CDR3 nucleotides: TGTGCCAGCAGTTACGAAGGGACGGCGGGAGGCGATGAGCAGTTCTTC. This gives the protein CASSYEGTAGGDEQFF.

Of note for this clone: Within the sample, other DNA sequences also encode this same CDR3. The chain is built from TRBV5-1 and TRBJ2-1; 9 bases are a match to TRBD1. Germline-derived CDR1 and CDR2 are SGHRS and YFSETQ. The CDR3 is 14 residues long. V lost 0 bases and J lost 10; bases outside the gene matches: 5. The CDR3 region is CASSLGQGGREQFF. CDR3 DNA: TGCGCCAGCAGCTTGGGACAGGGGGGTCGGGAGCAGTTCTTC.

The chain employs TRBV29-1 and TRBJ2-1, with 11 bases fitting TRBD2. CDR1 is SQVTM and CDR2 is ANQGSEA in the germline V gene. Trimming cost V 7 bases and J 7 bases; bases outside gene matches: 6. CDR3 length: 13 amino acids. As DNA, the CDR3 is TGCAGCGCTAGACTAGCGGGGTTAAATGAGCAGTTCTTC. Its translation: CSARLAGLNEQFF.

V gene TRBV7-2 combines with J gene TRBJ2-7, with 8 bases that match TRBD1. This CDR3 comprises 15 residues. Germline V gives CDR1 SGHTA, CDR2 FQGNSA. The V gene end was trimmed by 7 bases and the J gene end by 2 bases; junction bases not matched to a gene: 10. CDR3 nucleotide sequence: TGTGCCAGCACCGGCCGAGGACAGGGAGCCTACGAGCAGTACTTC. This codes for CASTGRGQGAYEQYF.

This clone showed up just once. This chain links TRBV6-5 with TRBJ1-1; no firm D call. V was cut by 2 bases and J by 3 bases, with 13 bases left in between. Germline V lookup: CDR1 MNHEY, CDR2 SVGAGI. This CDR3 has 15 amino acids. CDR3 residues: CASSYGASGDTEAFF. In nucleotides, the CDR3 is TGTGCCAGCAGTTACGGTGCATCTGGGGACACTGAAGCTTTCTTT.

V and J are TRBV4-1 and TRBJ1-1, with no clear D. Trimming removed 3 bases at V and 5 bases at J, with 16 bases between. Germline V lookup: CDR1 MGHRA, CDR2 YSYEKL. The length of the CDR3 is 15 residues. This CDR3 is CASSHLGRRGTEAFF. As DNA, the CDR3 is TGCGCCAGCAGCCACCTCGGGAGACGGGGTACTGAAGCTTTCTTT.

This chain uses TRBV6-1 with TRBJ1-5, with D unclear. The V and J ends lost 2 bases and 4 bases respectively, with 12 bases between them. This CDR3 comprises 15 residues. CDR1 is MNHNS, CDR2 SASEGT, per germline. In DNA form, the CDR3 reads TGTGCCAGCAGTGAATGGTCAGGCCGAAATCAGCCCCAGCATTTT. Its translation: CASSEWSGRNQPQHF.

The chain joins TRBV19 to TRBJ2-1, with D possibly being TRBD2 (5 bases). Germline-derived CDR1 and CDR2 are LNHDA and SQIVND (reference sequence). This CDR3 has 15 amino acids. V was pared by 2 bases and J by 0 bases, with 8 bases between. CDR3 bases: TGTGCCAGTAGTATATCGGGGAGCTCCTACAATGAGCAGTTCTTC. Protein product: CASSISGSSYNEQFF.

The gene calls are TRBV3-1 (or the pseudogene TRBV3-2) and TRBJ2-7; 14 nucleotides align to TRBD2. Looked up from germline, CDR1 is LGHDT and CDR2 is YNNKEL (reference sequence). With V trimmed by 5 bases and J by 6 bases, 9 bases remained unmatched. This CDR3 spans 16 amino acids. CDR3 DNA sequence: TGTGCCAGCAGCGACAGTGGACTAGCGGGAGGAGGCGAGCAGTACTTC. It yields the protein CASSDSGLAGGGEQYF.

This chain joins TRBV9 and TRBJ2-1; 9 bases are a match to TRBD1. Trimming removed 0 bases from V and 3 bases from J; junction bases left unmatched: 7. The CDR3 length is 17 residues. Germline V gives CDR1 SGDLS, CDR2 YYNGEE. This CDR3 is CASSVGGQGPFYNEQFF. In DNA, the CDR3 is TGTGCCAGCAGCGTAGGCGGACAGGGGCCCTTCTACAATGAGCAGTTCTTC.

This chain uses TRBV5-8 with TRBJ2-1; D is unclear. The CDR3 is 16 residues long. V lost 4 bases and J lost 3, with 17 bases in between. Germline V gene data show CDR1 as SGHTS and CDR2 as YDEGEE. The CDR3 sequence: CASSPGRPRLYNEQFF. CDR3 DNA sequence: TGTGCCAGCAGCCCCGGCAGGCCTAGGCTCTACAATGAGCAGTTCTTC.

The rearrangement joins TRBV6-4 to TRBJ1-5; D perhaps matches TRBD1 (5 bases). Germline CDR1 and CDR2: MRHNA and SNTAGT. The CDR3 length is 15 residues. The V end lost 6 bases, the J end lost 4 bases, and 16 bases lay between the germline ends. The CDR3 loop reads CASSERGEFNQPQHF. The CDR3 region has the DNA TGTGCCAGCAGCGAGCGGGGCGAGTTTAATCAGCCCCAGCATTTT.

The chain recombines TRBV19 with TRBJ1-1; D is undetermined. The CDR3 runs 12 residues. CDR1 and CDR2 (germline): LNHDA, SQIVND (reference sequence). Deletions cut 3 bases from V and 5 bases from J, with 7 bases between. This CDR3 reads CASSMIGTEAFF. Here the CDR3 DNA reads TGTGCCAGTAGTATGATAGGAACTGAAGCTTTCTTT.

This chain links TRBV7-9 with TRBJ1-4; a possible D gene is TRBD1 (6 bases). The CDR3 runs 17 residues. Trimming pared 2 bases from V and 10 bases from J, leaving 23 bases between. Germline V lookup: CDR1 SEHNR, CDR2 FQNEAQ (reference sequence). The CDR3 DNA sequence: TGTGCCAGCAGCTTACGGTTCAGCGTAGCAGGGGCGGGAAAACTGTTTTTT. It translates to CASSLRFSVAGAGKLFF.

The rearrangement links TRBV4-1 to TRBJ2-7, with 8 positions matching TRBD2. CDR3 length: 13 amino acids. Germline trimming cut 4 bases from V and 6 bases from J; bases unmatched to any gene: 5. Germline CDR1 MGHRA, CDR2 YSYEKL. The CDR3 here is CASSLSGRGEQYF. CDR3 coding DNA: TGCGCCAGCAGCCTAAGCGGGAGAGGCGAGCAGTACTTC.

The chain carries TRBV5-1 and TRBJ2-7; 10 bases align to TRBD2. With 0 bases clipped from V and 1 base from J, the junction kept 1 base outside the gene matches. This CDR3 comprises 15 residues. Germline loops: CDR1 SGHRS, CDR2 YFSETQ. CDR3 loop: CASSLVTSGSYEQYF. The CDR3, as DNA: TGCGCCAGCAGCTTGGTGACTAGCGGGTCCTACGAGCAGTACTTC.

The chain uses TRBV9 and TRBJ2-1; TRBD2 matches at 11 bases. The CDR3 totals 15 residues. Trimming took 4 bases from V and 0 from J; bases not matched to a gene: 0. The germline CDR1 and CDR2 sequences are SGDLS and YYNGEE. CDR3 nucleotide sequence: TGTGCCAGCAGCACTAGCGGGGGCTCCTACAATGAGCAGTTCTTC. It translates to CASSTSGGSYNEQFF.

The chain recombines TRBV5-1 with TRBJ1-1; D ambiguous. The CDR3 totals 13 residues. V was pared by 7 bases and J by 1 base, with 11 bases between. The V gene's germline CDR1 is SGHRS and CDR2 YFSETQ. The CDR3 nucleotides read TGCGCCAGCGCTGGACCGGCGAACACTGAAGCTTTCTTT. Protein product: CASAGPANTEAFF.